A single sample is the source of the 20 T cell receptor beta chains below, sequenced in a study of blood T cell repertoires in COVID-19. Assay used: immunoSEQ multiplex PCR; TCRdb lists only in-frame clones, some missing. The sample carries some 250,000 clones, less than 85% recorded once. Material: peripheral blood. These receptors all come from a young woman with acute or convalescent COVID-19.

This clone was counted between two and nine times. V gene TRBV19 combines with J gene TRBJ1-6; tentatively, D is TRBD1 (6 bases). The V and J ends lost 7 bases and 12 bases respectively, with 10 bases between them. CDR1 and CDR2 (germline): LNHDA, SQIVND (reference sequence). This CDR3 is 11 amino acids long. The CDR3 is CASTTTGPLHF. In DNA, the CDR3 is TGTGCCAGTACCACGACAGGACCCCTCCACTTT.

The chain carries TRBV5-4 and TRBJ1-6; a weak D match, TRBD1 (5 bases). Trimming stripped 4 bases from V and 5 bases from J, with 13 bases between. The CDR3 is 15 amino acids. CDR1 is SGHNT and CDR2 is YYREEE in the germline V gene (reference sequence). The CDR3 reads CASSPAGSHNSPLHF. The CDR3 nucleotides read TGTGCCAGCAGCCCCGCAGGGTCTCATAATTCACCCCTCCACTTT.

V gene TRBV27 combines with J gene TRBJ2-7, with 10 bases identical to TRBD2. Germline assignment: CDR1 MNHEY and CDR2 SMNVEV (reference sequence). This CDR3 is 14 amino acids long. The V and J ends lost 3 bases and 4 bases, in that order; junction bases with no gene match: 3. As DNA, the CDR3 is TGTGCCAGCAGTTTGACTAGCGGGTTGTACGAGCAGTACTTC. Amino acids: CASSLTSGLYEQYF.

The chain joins TRBV20-1 to TRBJ1-2, with D hard to call. The V and J ends lost 3 bases and 4 bases respectively, with 12 bases between them. Germline V gene lookup returns CDR1 DFQATT and CDR2 SNEGSKA (reference sequence). The CDR3 runs to 13 residues. In DNA form, the CDR3 reads TGCAGTGCTAGTTTCCGCGGAGTCTATGGCTACACCTTC. Its translation: CSASFRGVYGYTF.

This sequence joins TRBV30 and TRBJ1-4, with D possibly TRBD1 on 5 matching bases. CDR1 and CDR2 (germline): GTSNPN, SVGIG (reference sequence). There are 17 residues in the CDR3. Trimming pared 4 bases from V and 0 bases from J, leaving 18 bases between. CDR3 residues: CAWTPGGWVTTNEKLFF. In DNA, the CDR3 is TGTGCCTGGACCCCTGGGGGGTGGGTCACAACTAATGAAAAACTGTTTTTT.

This rearrangement joins TRBV14 to TRBJ2-7, with 11 bases lining up with TRBD2. V lost 0 bases, J lost 0 bases, and 7 bases stayed unmatched. Germline CDR1 and CDR2: SGHDN and FVKESK. This CDR3 region has 18 residues. The CDR3 nucleotides are TGTGCCAGCAGCCAAGATGAACTGGGACTAGCGGACTCCTACGAGCAGTACTTC. Translating gives CASSQDELGLADSYEQYF.

The chain joins TRBV4-3 to TRBJ2-2, with D maybe TRBD1 (7 bases). Trimming shortened V by 4 bases and J by 7 bases, and 28 bases separated the two germline ends. Germline V lookup: CDR1 LGHNA, CDR2 YSLEER. There are 19 residues in the CDR3. The CDR3: CASSPRFFLASRQGGELFF. CDR3 bases: TGCGCCAGCAGCCCCCGATTTTTTCTAGCGAGCAGACAGGGCGGGGAGCTGTTTTTT.

CDR3 coding DNA: TGTGCCAGCACCACAGGTGGTTCTGGAAACACCATATATTTT. Amino acid sequence: CASTTGGSGNTIYF. The chain employs TRBV28 and TRBJ1-3; D may be TRBD1 (5 bases). Germline V gives CDR1 MDHEN, CDR2 SYDVKM. V was cut by 7 bases and J by 1 base, with 11 bases left in between. The CDR3 runs 14 residues.

The rearrangement links TRBV25-1 to TRBJ2-1, with TRBD2 matching 9 bases. The trim removed 3 bases at V and 9 bases at J, leaving 9 bases unmatched. Germline-derived CDR1 and CDR2 are MGHDK and SYGVNS. The CDR3 covers 15 residues. CDR3 residues: CASSEWREGGGEQFF. CDR3 in DNA: TGTGCCAGCAGTGAGTGGCGGGAGGGTGGCGGTGAGCAGTTCTTC. Based on the CDR3 plus reference TRBV25-1 and TRBJ2-1, the full variable domain is EADIYQTPRYLVIGTGKKITLECSQTMGHDKMYWYQQDPGMELHLIHYSYGVNSTEKGDLSSESTVSRIRTEHFPLTLESARPSHTSQYLCASSEWREGGGEQFFGPGTRLTVL.

The chain uses TRBV12-3 or TRBV12-4 and TRBJ1-5; TRBD1 is a possible D gene (6 bases). V was cut by 8 bases and J by 10 bases, with 12 bases left in between. The CDR3 is 11 residues long. Here the CDR3 DNA reads TGTGCCAGCCGATCGGGGGGCCCCCAGCATTTT. Translation: CASRSGGPQHF.

CDR3 amino acids: CASSQVGTGGYGYTF. Written as DNA, the CDR3 is TGCGCCAGCAGCCAAGTCGGGACAGGAGGCTATGGCTACACCTTC. The gene calls are TRBV4-3 and TRBJ1-2; 8 bases fit TRBD1. V gave up 1 base and J gave up 4 bases; unmatched junction bases: 5. The germline CDR1 and CDR2 sequences are LGHNA and YSLEER. This CDR3 has 15 amino acids.

This rearrangement joins TRBV5-1 to TRBJ2-7, with D perhaps matching TRBD1 (6 bases). CDR1 is SGHRS, CDR2 YFSETQ, per germline. CDR3 length: 15 amino acids. Between the trimmed V and J ends, which lost 4 bases and 0 bases, there was a span of 14 bases. The CDR3 DNA reads as TGCGCCAGCAGCCCCGGACAGCTTCTCTCCTACGAGCAGTACTTC. This sequence encodes CASSPGQLLSYEQYF.

This sequence joins TRBV5-1 and TRBJ2-5, with 14 nucleotides matching TRBD2. CDR3 length: 19 residues. The ends lost 1 base at V and 7 bases at J; junction bases unmatched: 15. Germline V CDR1 and CDR2: SGHRS, YFSETQ. The CDR3 nucleotides read TGCGCCAGCAGCTTGAGACCCGGGACTAGCGGGAGTGAACTAGGGACCCAGTACTTC. Its protein is CASSLRPGTSGSELGTQYF.

This clone was found once. The CDR3 DNA follows: TGTGCCAGCAGTCCAACGGGGTTAACGAACACTGAAGCTTTCTTT. Amino acid sequence: CASSPTGLTNTEAFF. This rearrangement joins TRBV6-4 to TRBJ1-1, with D uncertain. Trimming cost V 5 bases and J 1 base, with 14 bases left between them. The CDR3 runs to 15 residues. CDR1 is MRHNA, CDR2 SNTAGT, per germline.

This rearrangement joins TRBV6-1 to TRBJ1-4; D not resolved. Trimming stripped 3 bases from V and 6 bases from J, with 11 bases between. CDR1 and CDR2 (germline): MNHNS, SASEGT. CDR3 length: 14 amino acids. In DNA form, the CDR3 reads TGTGCCAGCAGTGACGGGAGGCCAGATGAAAAACTGTTTTTT. Protein: CASSDGRPDEKLFF.

This clone was observed once. The rearrangement links TRBV3-1 (or the pseudogene TRBV3-2) to TRBJ1-6; possibly TRBD1 for D (6 bases). V was cut by 3 bases and J by 0 bases, with 15 bases left in between. The V gene's germline CDR1 is LGHDT and CDR2 YNNKEL (reference sequence). This CDR3 spans 18 amino acids. The DNA of the CDR3 is TGTGCCAGCAGCCACCCGGACAGCCGGAGCTCCTATAATTCACCCCTCCACTTT. This translates into CASSHPDSRSSYNSPLHF.

CDR3 loop: CASRQMDRVRYNSPLHF. In DNA form, the CDR3 reads TGTGCCAGCAGACAAATGGACAGGGTGAGGTATAATTCACCCCTCCACTTT. The chain employs TRBV7-9 and TRBJ1-6, with 8 positions matching TRBD1. CDR1 SEHNR and CDR2 FQNEAQ come from the germline V gene (reference sequence). V trimming: 6 bases; J trimming: 4 bases; junction bases outside the gene matches: 11. This CDR3 comprises 17 residues.

This rearrangement joins TRBV6-5 to TRBJ2-7; a possible D gene is TRBD1 (6 bases). Between the trimmed V and J ends, which lost 5 bases and 6 bases, there was a span of 20 bases. This CDR3 has 15 residues. Germline V gene sequence: CDR1 MNHEY, CDR2 SVGAGI. The CDR3 DNA is TGTGCCAGCAGTAACCTCCGGGACACCTTGGCCGAGCAGTACTTC. As protein: CASSNLRDTLAEQYF.

The chain couples TRBV25-1 to TRBJ2-3; 7 bases map to TRBD1. V shed 2 bases and J 3 bases; nucleotides not matched to a gene: 11. The CDR3 totals 17 residues. The germline CDR1 and CDR2 sequences are MGHDK and SYGVNS. For the CDR3, the DNA is TGTGCCAGCAGTGAAGCTCGGAAGTTGACAGGGACAGATACGCAGTATTTT. This gives the protein CASSEARKLTGTDTQYF.

This clone was observed a single time. The V and J genes are TRBV7-9 and TRBJ2-2; a possible D gene is TRBD1 (5 bases). From germline, CDR1 is SEHNR and CDR2 FQNEAQ (reference sequence). CDR3 length equals 14 residues. Between the trimmed V and J ends, which lost 4 bases and 6 bases, there was a span of 12 bases. CDR3 region: CASSSSGYAGELFF. The CDR3 nucleotides are TGTGCCAGCAGCTCCTCAGGGTATGCCGGGGAGCTGTTTTTT.